Listed below are T cell receptor beta chains from one sample, sequenced in a study of blood T cell repertoires in COVID-19. Sequencing was performed with immunoSEQ multiplex PCR; in TCRdb, only in-frame clones are kept and a portion is missing. The table includes about 130,000 clones, over 60% detected once. Sequencing input: peripheral blood. These receptor sequences come from a woman between 65 and 79 years old with acute or convalescent COVID-19. CDR3s include the opening cysteine and the closing phenylalanine or tryptophan. D genes are given only for firm matches. Some rows mark clone size as missing; the rest say once, few, many or name a class of expanded clone.

V gene	J gene	clone size	D gene	CDR3 protein	CDR3 DNA
TRBV6-2/TRBV6-3	TRBJ2-5	.	.	CASGQLETQYF	TGTGCCAGCGGCCAACTGGAGACCCAGTACTTC
TRBV2	TRBJ2-1	.	TRBD2	CASSDRSGLAGNEQFF	TGTGCCAGCAGTGACCGTAGCGGACTAGCTGGCAATGAGCAGTTCTTC
TRBV4-3	TRBJ2-1	.	.	CASSQDLFGEQFF	TGCGCCAGCAGCCAAGATCTGTTCGGTGAGCAGTTCTTC
TRBV4-1	TRBJ2-7	.	.	CASSQDRGEQYF	TGCGCCAGCAGCCAAGACAGGGGCGAGCAGTACTTC
TRBV2	TRBJ1-5	.	.	CASNEQASNQPQHF	TGTGCCAGCAACGAACAGGCGAGCAATCAGCCCCAGCATTTT
TRBV5-1	TRBJ2-3	once	.	CASSLGIITDTQYF	TGCGCCAGCAGCTTGGGTATAATCACAGATACGCAGTATTTT
TRBV28	TRBJ2-1	.	TRBD2	CASSLAAVYNEQFF	TGTGCCAGCAGTCTAGCGGCCGTCTACAATGAGCAGTTCTTC
TRBV14	TRBJ1-1	.	.	CASSRQVATEAFF	TGTGCCAGCAGCCGCCAGGTTGCCACTGAAGCTTTCTTT
TRBV27	TRBJ2-6	many	.	CASAYIGVTGANVLTF	TGTGCCAGCGCCTACATAGGGGTAACTGGGGCCAACGTCCTGACTTTC
TRBV10-2	TRBJ1-1	.	.	CASGPGDTEAFF	TGCGCCTCGGGCCCGGGGGACACTGAAGCTTTCTTT
TRBV3-1/TRBV3-2	TRBJ2-1	few	TRBD2	CASRQAGSFYNEQFF	TGTGCCAGCAGGCAAGCGGGGAGCTTCTACAATGAGCAGTTCTTC
TRBV29-1	TRBJ2-1	.	TRBD2	CSVDTGGGGNEQFF	TGCAGCGTTGACACGGGAGGAGGTGGGAATGAGCAGTTCTTC
TRBV19	TRBJ2-3	many	TRBD2	CASSKPHLAGGFSDTQYF	TGTGCCAGTAGTAAACCTCATCTAGCGGGAGGATTCTCAGATACGCAGTATTTT
TRBV6-1	TRBJ1-6	.	.	CASSEAVGANSPLHF	TGTGCCAGCAGTGAAGCAGTGGGGGCAAATTCACCCCTCCACTTT
TRBV5-1	TRBJ1-2	.	.	CASSLVAGVNYGYTF	TGCGCCAGCAGCTTGGTAGCAGGGGTGAACTATGGCTACACCTTC
TRBV11-2	TRBJ2-7	many	TRBD1	CASSLGTGRSYEQYF	TGTGCCAGCAGCTTAGGGACAGGGAGGAGCTACGAGCAGTACTTC
TRBV18	TRBJ2-5	few	.	CASSPSEGGGETQYF	TGTGCCAGCTCACCTAGTGAGGGAGGAGGAGAGACCCAGTACTTC
TRBV5-1	TRBJ1-2	.	.	CASREEATYGYTF	TGCGCCAGCAGGGAAGAGGCTACCTATGGCTACACCTTC
TRBV4-1	TRBJ1-6	.	TRBD1	CASSQDGDRGSSYNSPLHF	TGCGCCAGCAGCCAAGATGGCGACAGGGGGAGCTCCTATAATTCACCCCTCCACTTT
TRBV3-1/TRBV3-2	TRBJ1-1	.	.	CASSQVGLGAFF	TGTGCCAGCAGCCAAGTGGGGCTTGGAGCTTTCTTT
TRBV5-4	TRBJ1-1	.	.	CASSRGNSNTEAFF	TGTGCCAGCAGCCGCGGGAACAGTAACACTGAAGCTTTCTTT
TRBV6-5	TRBJ1-1	few	.	CASSYRDSAFF	TGTGCCAGCAGTTACAGGGACTCAGCTTTCTTT
TRBV20-1	TRBJ2-7	.	TRBD2	CSASGPTSGGAYEQYF	TGCAGTGCTAGTGGCCCAACTAGCGGGGGGGCCTACGAGCAGTACTTC
TRBV13	TRBJ1-2	.	.	CASSLGAANYGYTF	TGTGCCAGCAGCTTAGGGGCAGCTAACTATGGCTACACCTTC
TRBV6-5	TRBJ2-7	.	TRBD1	CASSISRTGYEVQYF	TGTGCCAGCAGTATATCTAGGACAGGCTACGAGGTGCAGTACTTC
TRBV5-1	TRBJ2-1	.	TRBD2	CASSLLAGGKGGEQFF	TGCGCCAGCAGCTTGCTCGCGGGAGGTAAGGGTGGTGAGCAGTTCTTC
TRBV7-3	TRBJ2-7	medium-sized	.	CASSLVGAASEQYF	TGTGCCAGCAGCTTGGTAGGGGCTGCGAGCGAGCAGTACTTC
TRBV28	TRBJ2-4	.	.	CASSPVWAAKNIQYF	TGTGCCAGCAGTCCGGTATGGGCAGCCAAAAACATTCAGTACTTC
TRBV6-5	TRBJ2-2	.	.	CASSPDSAGELFF	TGTGCCAGCAGCCCGGACAGTGCCGGGGAGCTGTTTTTT
TRBV6-5	TRBJ1-2	.	.	CASSYSLTGTNYGYTF	TGTGCCAGCAGTTACTCGCTTACAGGGACAAACTATGGCTACACCTTC
TRBV6-5	TRBJ2-2	.	.	CASSYLALNTGELFF	TGTGCCAGCAGTTACCTAGCCTTGAATACCGGGGAGCTGTTTTTT